This TCR beta chain is from a study of cytomegalovirus exposure and HLA in healthy donors (dated 2017 in TCRdb). The study in broad terms: In an earlier analysis of approximately 500 of the donors, under 300 Gb of sequence data and 90 million to 120 million unique TCR beta sequences from about 190 million T cells were reported. To study patterns of TCR occurrence, a later analysis re-analyzed previously published TCR beta repertoires from several hundred donors and added high-resolution HLA genotyping. An early release covering roughly 600 HLA-typed donors comprised 250 to 350 gigabases of sequencing data and around 80 million unique TCR sequences. The later analysis used no new phenotypic data to find candidate immune exposures, relying instead on TCR beta sequences and their occurrence across donors. On average, 235,054 unique TCR beta nucleotide sequences were sequenced per donor among fewer than 500 genotyped donors of the cohort, with about 19% of those sequences being non-productive. A later genetic analysis used genome-wide SNP genotypes for about 65% of the roughly 670 donors, treating that subset as a discovery cohort. A few DR-DQ haplotypes were treated as single units for association and clustering because of strong linkage in the cohort. Class I and class II HLA loci were covered by the typing at four-digit resolution. The T cell repertoires of under 750 subjects were profiled by immunosequencing and related to cytomegalovirus serostatus. Every repertoire in the discovery cohort had been generated on one and the same sequencing platform. Of the approximately 400 genotyped donors, about 80% fell in the genetic ancestry cluster associated with self-reported Caucasian donors. Typing coverage varied by locus: roughly 629-640 donors for A, B, C, DRB1 and DQB1; more than 500 for DQA1; around 610 for DPA1; some 470 for DPB1. The study was designed to test whether signatures of past pathogen exposure could be identified by cataloging public T cell receptors. An earlier analysis of nearly 600 of the donors applied high-throughput TCR beta sequencing to assess whether each TCR beta V gene segment acted as functional or pseudogenic. To predict cytomegalovirus infection status, the study brought together high-throughput TCR immunosequencing, statistical association of individual TCRs with disease status, and machine learning. A separate validation cohort of about 110 different subjects was used in addition to the approximately 670-subject first cohort. Donor age, sex, ethnicity and CMV serostatus were compiled alongside the repertoire data. General study outcomes and caveats: Three of the identified cytomegalovirus-associated TCR beta chains were confirmed in vitro to be specific for cytomegalovirus antigens. Sequencing depth was assumed to be roughly uniform across donors in the presence/absence analyses, though that assumption may not hold. Because some donors lacked HLA typing at each locus, the association tests relied only on the typed subset. A later genetic analysis associated a missense DCLRE1C variant with V-gene and J-gene trimming of TCR beta chains, and an independent cohort replicated the association. The cohort was sequenced for TCR beta chains only, and without alpha or paired-chain data the features that could be detected were limited. Over 15 rarely observed V segments, including chromosome 9 orphons, were excluded from the earlier analysis of almost 600 of the donors because counts were too low. A later analysis reported that several top co-occurrence clusters appeared linked to parvovirus B19, influenza, CMV and Epstein-Barr virus. Broadly in line with IMGT annotations, most TCR beta V segments showed up in productive rearrangements about 90% or about 30% of the time in an earlier analysis of several hundred of the donors. When HLA alleles, especially DR and DQ, strongly co-occurred, attributing TCR associations to individual alleles was difficult. A later analysis found that most CMV-associated TCR beta chains appeared HLA-restricted, with HLA associations seemingly driven largely by CMV exposure. Specific HLA alleles were associated with 15,000 to 20,000 TCR beta sequences at a false discovery rate of 0.05 in a later analysis. A cluster of highly shared sequence variants was judged likely to be a technical artifact of the sequencing pipeline. In a later analysis, TCR association rates were found to vary across HLA loci, with the most associated TCRs seen for DRB1 alleles and the fewest for HLA-C alleles. Correlated functional status among segregating V segments might reflect linkage disequilibrium, but an unknown experimental factor could not be ruled out. According to the authors, the approach could potentially be generalized to other disease states and immunological phenotypes. A later genetic analysis reported fewer N-insertions in productive TCRs among donors in an Asian-associated ancestry cluster than the approximately 700-donor mean. Some IMGT-functional V segments, including TRBV6-2 and TRBV6-3, could not be distinguished by the 87-base-pair reads and were therefore excluded. In both the original and validation cohorts, the classifier was reported to diagnose cytomegalovirus status with high specificity and sensitivity. Immune exposure information for the cohort was limited to CMV serostatus. A further reported finding was that TCR beta sequences accurately predicted the HLA-A and HLA-B alleles for most subjects in the first cohort. The study listed 150 to 200 TCR beta chains as associated with cytomegalovirus. In a later analysis, HLA-associated TCR beta chains were found to be more clonally expanded and to have lower generation probabilities than equally common non-associated chains. Most TCR sequences were observed very rarely across donors, whereas some public TCRs were present in many individuals.

The cohort consisted of 650 to 850 healthy bone marrow donors. At the time of sampling, every cohort member was nominally healthy, though immune exposures that went unrecorded were likely present. The donor tested CMV seronegative and was one of the 352 seronegative cohort members. A peripheral blood sample was provided by each donor, and peripheral blood mononuclear cells were used for TCR beta sequencing. Genomic DNA was extracted from the blood cell samples with the Qiagen DNeasy Blood Extraction Kit. This clone was seen a single time. Its antigen target is currently unknown. The sample holds no much larger clone one base away, and base qualities are not on file. Receptors were amplified or captured by the immunoSEQ multiplex PCR assay. For the multiplex PCR, a mixture combining 60 forward primers for TCR Vbeta segments and 13 reverse primers for TCR Jbeta segments was used. The CDR3 region of rearranged TCR beta genes was amplified from genomic DNA by a multiplex PCR assay. On the Illumina HiSeq System, the amplified TCR beta libraries were sequenced as 87-base-pair reads. The published analysis was carried out like this. Across the 600 to 700 repertoires, a later analysis counted approximately 75 million unique TCR beta chains, roughly 11 million of which were shared by at least two donors. A nearest-neighbor algorithm error-corrected the raw reads and collapsed the reads into unique sequences, merging closely related sequences to remove PCR and sequencing errors. Alignment of CDR3 sequences to IMGT reference sequences was used to assign V, D and J gene segments. Each retained sequence needed at least a six-nucleotide match to both a V gene segment and a J gene segment. Rearrangements were classified as productive when the CDR3 lacked stop codons and remained in frame with V and J, and all other rearrangements were classified as non-productive. Following IMGT convention, CDR3 was defined as the stretch from the second conserved V-encoded cysteine up to the conserved J-encoded phenylalanine. Sequences without an unambiguous match to a single V gene segment were excluded from the earlier analysis of approximately 560 of the donors. In an earlier analysis of a few hundred of the donors, V segments were called functional above 56.7% productive rearrangements and were called segregating when the between-donor standard deviation exceeded 5%. A statistical classification framework was developed to diagnose cytomegalovirus status using the catalog of TCR beta chain sequences. V and J gene assignment, in a later analysis, came from comparing TCR nucleotide sequences with IMGT/GENE-DB human TR gene sequences. The TCRdist pipeline was used in a later analysis to assign CDR3 sequences and most-parsimonious VDJ recombination scenarios. In a later analysis, each TCR beta chain was defined by its CDR3 amino acid sequence together with its V-gene family, and reads without a unique V-gene family were excluded. A later analysis removed 450 to 600 highly shared, low-generation-probability nucleotide sequences to deal with suspected cross-contamination and a sequencing artifact. In a later analysis, a clonal expansion index was calculated for each public chain from normalized within-repertoire ranks of inferred template counts. Generation probabilities in a later analysis came from a VDJ recombination model fitted to out-of-frame rearrangements, and those results were checked against IGoR. Hypergeometric tests were used in a later analysis to score TCR-TCR, TCR-HLA and TCR-CMV co-occurrence, with a repertoire-size bias correction applied to the TCR pairs. To estimate false discovery rates, a later analysis permuted the HLA or CMV assignments 20 times. A later analysis grouped co-occurring TCRs with DBSCAN, adding TCRdist sequence similarity when clustering within HLA-allele-positive subsets. Repertoires with fewer than 30,000 or more than 120,000 public chains, plus five repertoires with anomalous nucleotide sharing, were excluded from co-occurrence clustering. In TCRdb, the immuneACCESS table is reduced to in-frame sequences with V and J assigned. These tables do not hold every clone; where another copy was compared, an unresolved V gene accounts for under half, and the others remain unexplained. For V, J and clone size, that table is used; D and trimming come from the DNA. This sample is represented by around 200,000 clones; 86% of them were singletons. Of the sample, around 0.34% falls within the top ten clones.

V is cut by 4 bases and J by 0 bases, and the space between the germline ends is 9 bases. The CDR3 has 15 amino acids, counting the end cysteine and phenylalanine. Only the CDR3 region is kept as DNA, spanning 45 bases read in frame from base 1. For CDR1 and CDR2, the germline V gene lists MNHEY and SVGAGI. The V gene is TRBV6-5 and the J gene is TRBJ2-2, with the D gene not confidently named. This TCR came from a woman aged 25 to 39 in good health and CMV-seronegative. Sequencing used PBMCs. At the DNA level, the sequence is TGTGCCAGCAGTTTGTTCAGCGCGAACACCGGGGAGCTGTTTTTT. This sequence encodes CASSLFSANTGELFF.